This note documents a single T cell receptor beta chain sequence. Its antigen remains unknown. Samples with a second dose at about 4 or about 12 weeks were pooled together. This record belongs to a study of T cell responses to AZD1222 COVID-19 vaccine. Whole-study results and caveats: It should be noted that donors were predominantly white British and more often female, and clonal diversity was possibly underestimated. Reportedly, nearly half of unique spike TCRs recognized epitopes outside B.1.351/B.1.1.7 mutations.

The table came from immunoSEQ multiplex PCR; TCRdb's copy has only in-frame clones and leaves some out. The sample records about 150,000 clones, roughly 90% being singletons. Sequencing was performed on peripheral blood, taken 28 days after the second AZD1222 dose. The TCR sequence derives from an adult who received the AZD1222 COVID-19 vaccine.

CDR3 in DNA: TGTGCCAGCTCACCACAGGTCGATCAGCCCCAGCATTTT. It specifies CASSPQVDQPQHF. The V and J genes are TRBV18 and TRBJ1-5; D not resolved. Per the germline V gene, CDR1 is KGHSH and CDR2 is LQKENI. V lost 1 base to trimming and J lost 5 bases, with 6 bases between them. The CDR3 totals 13 residues.